This T cell receptor beta chain stems from a study of cytomegalovirus exposure and HLA in healthy donors. The CDR3 is 16 residues long. Germline CDR1 reads MNHEY; CDR2 reads SVGAGI. V shed 0 bases and J 8 bases; nucleotides not matched to a gene: 9. 13 Jbeta primers and 60 Vbeta primers were used for the PCR. Profiling relied on immunoSEQ multiplex PCR, and the TCRdb table lists in-frame clones only, not all of them. The table includes some 150,000 clones, approximately 8.9% detected once. The study's findings and limits: Associated with cytomegalovirus, according to the listing, were around 170 TCR beta chains.

There are a few counts of this clone. The target antigen is unknown. The sample contains more than one DNA sequence encoding this CDR3. The specimen sequenced was PBMCs. The chain links TRBV6-5 to TRBJ1-1, with 10 positions matching TRBD1. This receptor was taken from a middle-aged woman in good health and CMV-seropositive. CDR3 DNA sequence: TGTGCCAGCAGTTACTCGAGTCCCGGGACAGGGGCAGAAGCTTTCTTT. This encodes CASSYSSPGTGAEAFF.